This TCR beta chain originates from a study of identical twins. This clonotype showed up many times. Germline CDR1 is KGHDR and CDR2 is SFDVKD. This CDR3 is 14 amino acids long. V lost 8 bases, J lost 1 base, and 3 bases stayed unmatched. A universal primer site was added by template switching, and unique molecular identifiers were carried by the cDNA. TCRdb called the 5' RACE reads again in MiXCR, with one record for every CDR3 protein. The table includes 500,000 or so distinct CDR3 sequences, 14% detected once. This sample also belongs to another study, concerning yellow fever vaccine responses in identical twins.

The chain combines TRBV24-1 with TRBJ2-2; 7 bases align to TRBD1. The clonotype was recovered from a woman aged 18-29 years in good health. Sequences were obtained from CD4+ T cells sorted from blood. The CDR3 bases are TGTGCCACCACCGGGACAGAGAACACCGGGGAGCTGTTTTTT. Translation gives CATTGTENTGELFF.